This T cell receptor beta chain was captured in a study of blood T cell repertoires in COVID-19 (dated by TCRdb to 2018 to 2021). Study-level background: Samples covering the acute and convalescent phases of COVID-19 were provided by collaborators in the United States, Italy and Spain. The prospective study material was composed of cDNA or gDNA derived from T cells, B-cell-depleted T cells, or PBMCs. Subjects who had been exposed to COVID-19, were actively infected with it, or had recovered from it provided the deeply sampled blood TCRbeta repertoires that made up the dataset. The repertoires were released in a freely available public database intended as a resource for research on the immune response to SARS-CoV-2. Samples came from the ongoing ImmuneRACE study (first 160 participants) plus 1,254 subjects from 6 global collaborators. Sample metadata almost always included a de-identified subject ID, COVID-19 status, age in years and sex. Where available, HLA class I and class II types were obtained from metadata supplied by the sample provider rather than from assay-based typing. Paper-wide results and their limitations: How much clinical and demographic metadata was included differed by source and by participant, and the metadata was provided uncurated.

Whole blood was collected in K2EDTA tubes by collaborating institutions according to the institutions' own protocols. Collaborator samples were shipped for TCRbeta analysis as frozen whole blood, isolated PBMCs, or DNA extracted from either sample type. The immunoSEQ Assay, a bias-controlled multiplex PCR, was used to amplify TCRbeta CDR3 regions from genomic DNA. From the authors' description of their analysis: The number of nucleated cells in each sample was estimated by amplification of reference gene primers within the assay. Sequence reads were collapsed and filtered to measure the absolute abundance of every unique TCRbeta CDR3 rearrangement. For each sample, productive Simpson clonality was calculated as the square root of Simpson's diversity index over productive rearrangements. TCRdb provides this immuneACCESS table in a form limited to in-frame rearrangements. Some clones are lacking; in checked studies, under half of them reflect an unresolved V gene, and why the rest are absent is not known. V and J calls plus clone size are reproduced from that table; the DNA served to infer D and trimming. Here the sample has 250,000 to 350,000 clones; about nine tenths occur a single time. The ten top clones hold 2% to 3% of the sample.

In regard to this clone: The clone's antigen remains unknown. Nothing much larger sits one base from this clone, and base qualities are not available.

Per the germline V gene, SGHRS is the CDR1 and YFSETQ is the CDR2. Spanning cysteine to phenylalanine, the CDR3 consists of 15 amino acids. CDR3 DNA is the only sequence kept; it has 45 bases, read in frame from the first base. The germline ends are 16 bases apart after V is trimmed by 2 bases and J by 8 bases. This receptor was taken from a man aged 18 to 29 with active or convalescent COVID-19. Source material: peripheral blood. The chain was built from TRBV5-1 and TRBJ1-4; TRBD1 is possibly the D segment (6 matching bases). CDR3 protein: CASSFSGTQGEKLFF. The sequence in DNA is TGCGCCAGCAGCTTCTCCGGGACCCAGGGGGAAAAACTGTTTTTT.